Listed here are 23 T cell receptor beta chains from one sample, sequenced in a study of PD-L1 blockade in urothelial cancer. Sequenced by immunoSEQ multiplex PCR; TCRdb stores in-frame clones only, minus some. The sample has just over 40,000 clones, 80% to 90% seen once. Time point in this sample: peripheral blood 6 weeks after treatment start. The sequenced sample was PBMCs, obtained around atezolizumab (anti-PD-L1) treatment. The receptors shown here come from a man aged 65-85 years with urothelial cancer.

The chain has TRBV5-1 and TRBJ2-1; maybe TRBD2 (6 bases). The CDR3 extends over 15 amino acids. The germline V gene has CDR1 SGHRS and CDR2 YFSETQ. The ends were cut back, 4 bases at V and 5 bases at J, with 16 bases in the middle. The CDR3 DNA reads TGCGCCAGCAGCCCCCGCGGGGACTTTAACAATGAGCAGTTCTTC. This sequence encodes CASSPRGDFNNEQFF.

CDR3 coding DNA: TGCGCCAGCAGCTTGACAGCCTCTAGCGGGAGGGCGGAGACCCAGTACTTC. Translated: CASSLTASSGRAETQYF. This chain joins TRBV5-1 and TRBJ2-5, with 12 nucleotides matching TRBD2. The J segment lost 5 bases and the V segment lost 1 base, leaving 9 bases of the junction unmatched. CDR3 length: 17 amino acids. Germline values: CDR1 SGHRS, CDR2 YFSETQ.

This clone was counted once. V and J are TRBV9 and TRBJ1-2; D gene ambiguous. V lost 4 bases to trimming and J lost 3 bases, with 16 bases between them. Germline V gene lookup returns CDR1 SGDLS and CDR2 YYNGEE. The CDR3 is 15 amino acids. The CDR3 loop reads CASSRPPGLDYGYTF. CDR3 DNA sequence: TGTGCCAGCAGCCGACCTCCCGGACTCGACTATGGCTACACCTTC. Full variable domain (outside the CDR3, taken from reference TRBV9 and TRBJ1-2): DSGVTQTPKHLITATGQRVTLRCSPRSGDLSVYWYQQSLDQGLQFLIQYYNGEERAKGNILERFSAQQFPDLHSELNLSSLELGDSALYFCASSRPPGLDYGYTFGSGTRLTVV.

This sequence joins TRBV19 and TRBJ1-2; D is ambiguous. V lost 5 bases and J 3 bases, leaving 13 bases between the germline ends. Germline V CDR1 and CDR2: LNHDA, SQIVND (reference sequence). The CDR3 is made up of 14 amino acids. The CDR3 DNA is TGTGCCAGTAGTGTTGAGGCGGCAGACTATGGCTACACCTTC. Translated: CASSVEAADYGYTF. Using reference TRBV19 and TRBJ1-2 for the parts outside the CDR3, the full variable domain is DGGITQSPKYLFRKEGQNVTLSCEQNLNHDAMYWYRQDPGQGLRLIYYSQIVNDFQKGDIAEGYSVSREKKESFPLTVTSAQKNPTAFYLCASSVEAADYGYTFGSGTRLTVV.

J is TRBJ1-2 and V is TRBV2; D perhaps matches TRBD1 (6 bases). Trimming pared 6 bases from V and 5 bases from J, leaving 19 bases between. The CDR3 runs 15 residues. Germline-derived CDR1 and CDR2 are SNHLY and FYNNEI. CDR3: CASSANPQGQYGYTF. CDR3 sequence (DNA): TGTGCCAGCAGCGCCAACCCACAGGGCCAGTATGGCTACACCTTC.

As regards this clone: At one of its ends the junction is not consistent with the germline gene, which may arise from a read error. This rearrangement joins TRBV6-1 to TRBJ1-4, with 8 bases fitting TRBD1. The length of the CDR3 is 14 residues. Germline V gene sequence: CDR1 MNHNS, CDR2 SASEGT. The CDR3 is CASSEDYRGTRLFF. CDR3 coding DNA: TGTGCCAGCAGCGAAGACTACAGGGGGACGAGACTGTTTTTT.

This chain links TRBV9 with TRBJ2-3, with TRBD2 matching over 8 bases. The ends lost 5 bases at V and 6 bases at J; junction bases unmatched: 11. The length of the CDR3 is 15 residues. The germline V gene encodes CDR1 SGDLS and CDR2 YYNGEE. The CDR3 sequence is CASSDVSGGRDTQYF. In DNA, the CDR3 is TGTGCCAGCAGTGACGTATCGGGGGGGCGGGATACGCAGTATTTT. The whole variable domain, filled in from reference TRBV9 and TRBJ2-3, reads DSGVTQTPKHLITATGQRVTLRCSPRSGDLSVYWYQQSLDQGLQFLIQYYNGEERAKGNILERFSAQQFPDLHSELNLSSLELGDSALYFCASSDVSGGRDTQYFGPGTRLTVL.

CDR3 sequence: CAIRRGPGRYEQYF. The CDR3 DNA follows: TGTGCCATCCGGAGGGGACCGGGAAGGTACGAGCAGTACTTC. The V call is TRBV10-3, the J call TRBJ2-7; the D gene is possibly TRBD2 (6 bases). CDR3 length: 14 amino acids. V shed 8 bases and J shed 4 bases, with 18 bases lying between them. Germline V gene data show CDR1 as ENHRY and CDR2 as SYGVKD.

This clone was seen a handful of times. The rearrangement links TRBV4-1 to TRBJ1-2; TRBD1 might be the D (6 bases). The CDR3 consists of 15 residues. V lost 5 bases and J lost 3, with 16 bases in between. Germline loops: CDR1 MGHRA, CDR2 YSYEKL. The CDR3 DNA follows: TGCGCCAGCAGCTATGGGACAAGGGGAGACTATGGCTACACCTTC. Translation gives CASSYGTRGDYGYTF.

The table lists this clone with a count of one. A read error may account for a junction end that differs from germline. This chain joins TRBV2 and TRBJ2-2; TRBD1 matches at 11 bases. Germline V gene lookup returns CDR1 SNHLY and CDR2 FYNNEI. CDR3 length: 17 amino acids. The CDR3 DNA follows: TGTGCCACCAGTTCGGGACAGGGGGTACGAGGAACCGGGGAGCTGTTTTTT. Amino acids: CATSSGQGVRGTGELFF.

V usage is TRBV5-6 and J usage is TRBJ1-3; a weak D match, TRBD1 (5 bases). With 4 bases removed from V and 0 bases from J, the gap between germline ends came to 17 bases. CDR1 is SGHDT and CDR2 is YYEEEE in the germline V gene. The CDR3 covers 17 residues. The CDR3 DNA reads TGTGCCAGCAGCCGTGTTGTAGGGGCCCTCTCTGGAAACACCATATATTTT. This codes for CASSRVVGALSGNTIYF.

The chain couples TRBV5-1 to TRBJ2-5; D is possibly TRBD2 (5 bases). Trimming took off 0 bases at V and 5 bases at J, with 8 bases between the two ends. Germline CDR1 and CDR2: SGHRS and YFSETQ. This CDR3 contains 13 residues. The CDR3 DNA reads TGCGCCAGCAGCTTGGGTAGCGCGGAGACCCAGTACTTC. Protein: CASSLGSAETQYF.

This sequence joins TRBV7-2 and TRBJ1-5; D gene unclear. The CDR3 consists of 12 residues. CDR1 is SGHTA, CDR2 FQGNSA, per germline. V was clipped by 2 bases and J by 5 bases, with 4 bases between them. CDR3: CASSLTDQPQHF. The CDR3 DNA sequence: TGTGCCAGCAGCTTAACGGATCAGCCCCAGCATTTT.

The V and J genes are TRBV2 and TRBJ1-1; weak D call: TRBD1 (6 bases). Germline assignment: CDR1 SNHLY and CDR2 FYNNEI. The CDR3 covers 15 residues. V was pared by 2 bases and J by 0 bases, with 10 bases between. CDR3 sequence: CASSERGALNTEAFF. The CDR3 nucleotides are TGTGCCAGCAGTGAACGGGGGGCTTTGAACACTGAAGCTTTCTTT.

This chain joins TRBV10-3 and TRBJ1-4, with D uncertain. This CDR3 region has 14 residues. V lost 6 bases to trimming and J lost 5 bases, with 13 bases between them. Germline V gene lookup returns CDR1 ENHRY and CDR2 SYGVKD. This CDR3 is CAISPGLGNEKLFF. CDR3 sequence (DNA): TGTGCCATCAGCCCCGGACTAGGCAATGAAAAACTGTTTTTT.

The CDR3 loop is CASSQLAGGRYEQYF. The CDR3 nucleotides are TGTGCCAGCAGCCAACTAGCGGGAGGGAGGTACGAGCAGTACTTC. The rearrangement joins TRBV7-2 to TRBJ2-7; 13 bases are shared with TRBD2. Germline V gives CDR1 SGHTA, CDR2 FQGNSA. CDR3 length: 15 residues. V shed 5 bases and J 4 bases; nucleotides not matched to a gene: 5.

A note on this clone: Since a much larger clone is just one base distant, this may be a read error. This rearrangement joins TRBV5-1 to TRBJ2-3; D not certain. CDR3 length: 15 residues. Germline V gene lookup returns CDR1 SGHRS and CDR2 YFSETQ. The CDR3 nucleotides are TGCGCCAGCAGCTTGGCATTTTCAGGCACAAATACGCAGTATTTT. Translation gives CASSLAFSGTNTQYF.

Only a few counts were recorded for this clone. The V call is TRBV9, the J call TRBJ2-2; TRBD2 might be the D (5 bases). This CDR3 contains 14 residues. Germline values: CDR1 SGDLS, CDR2 YYNGEE. Between the trimmed V and J ends, which lost 1 base and 3 bases, there was a span of 7 bases. DNA of the CDR3: TGTGCCAGCAGCGTATACGGGGACACCGGGGAGCTGTTTTTT. Translating it yields CASSVYGDTGELFF.

The chain employs TRBV5-1 and TRBJ1-1; possible D gene TRBD1, 5 bases. From germline, CDR1 is SGHRS and CDR2 YFSETQ. This CDR3 is built from 14 residues. V was pared by 3 bases and J by 0 bases, with 9 bases between. The CDR3 is CASSSSGLNTEAFF. The CDR3 DNA reads TGCGCCAGCAGCTCGTCAGGGTTGAACACTGAAGCTTTCTTT. Looking up the rest from reference TRBV5-1 and TRBJ1-1 gives the full variable domain: KAGVTQTPRYLIKTRGQQVTLSCSPISGHRSVSWYQQTPGQGLQFLFEYFSETQRNKGNFPGRFSGRQFSNSRSEMNVSTLELGDSALYLCASSSSGLNTEAFFGQGTRLTVV.

This chain links TRBV15 with TRBJ2-4; 12 bases are shared with TRBD2. CDR1 is LNHNV and CDR2 is YYDKDF in the germline V gene (reference sequence). V was clipped by 1 base and J by 7 bases; unmatched bases: 2. The CDR3 is 15 amino acids. The CDR3 nucleotides read TGTGCCACCAGCAGAGGACTAGCGGGAGCTAACATTCAGTACTTC. Its translation is CATSRGLAGANIQYF.

This sequence joins TRBV27 and TRBJ1-2; no clear D. The CDR3 runs to 14 residues. CDR1 and CDR2 from the germline V gene are MNHEY and SMNVEV (reference sequence). V shed 8 bases and J shed 4 bases, with 17 bases lying between them. CDR3 nucleotides: TGTGCCAGCGGATCTTCACTCACGGGCTATGGCTACACCTTC. Its translation: CASGSSLTGYGYTF.

The V and J genes are TRBV19 and TRBJ1-5; D call uncertain. Per germline, CDR1 LNHDA and CDR2 SQIVND (reference sequence). The length of the CDR3 is 17 residues. V was trimmed by 5 bases and J by 0 bases, leaving 17 bases between them. CDR3 amino acids: CASSLGGSDFSNQPQHF. The CDR3 DNA follows: TGTGCCAGTAGTTTGGGCGGGTCGGATTTTAGCAATCAGCCCCAGCATTTT.

The chain is built from TRBV21-1 and TRBJ2-7; the D call of TRBD2 is as the table states it, not checked on the DNA. TRBV21-1 is a known pseudogene. The CDR3 is 20 amino acids. Here the CDR3 DNA reads TGTGCCAGCAGCAAAGCGCAGGGGGTAGCGGGAGAGTTCCCTACCTACGAGCAGTACTTC. Amino acids: CASSKAQGVAGEFPTYEQYF.